The rows below give T cell receptor beta chains drawn from one sample of a study of beta chain features in type 1 diabetes. Assay used: immunoSEQ multiplex PCR; TCRdb lists only in-frame clones, some missing. Altogether about 140,000 clones are present, about 10% being singletons, with the ten largest covering roughly 1.3%. The sequencing input was naive CD4+ T cells from blood. Source of these receptors: a young man in good health. CDR3s include the opening cysteine and the closing phenylalanine or tryptophan. The size field is filled for only some rows; it gives once, few, many or a size class.

v_gene: TRBV19
abundance: -
CDR3aa: CASSLAGGALSGANVLTF

v_gene: TRBV30
abundance: few
CDR3aa: CAWSGQGANYGYTF

v_gene: TRBV6-6
abundance: few
CDR3aa: CASTPRQGGDTQYF

v_gene: TRBV7-2
abundance: -
CDR3aa: CASSLDRGIWETQYF

v_gene: TRBV13
abundance: -
CDR3aa: CASSEWLAGGLGEQFF

v_gene: TRBV7-2
abundance: few
CDR3aa: CASSPRVYEQYF

v_gene: TRBV7-2
abundance: -
CDR3aa: CASSLGQGRIDTQYF

v_gene: TRBV28
abundance: -
CDR3aa: CASSSDRVVYGYTF

v_gene: TRBV7-8
abundance: -
CDR3aa: CASSDSTEAFF

v_gene: TRBV5-6
abundance: few
CDR3aa: CASSSGRVFYEQYF

v_gene: TRBV19
abundance: -
CDR3aa: CASTWGRRNEQFF

v_gene: TRBV19
abundance: -
CDR3aa: CASAGDSNQPQHF

v_gene: TRBV28
abundance: -
CDR3aa: CASSLSFYEQYF

v_gene: TRBV18
abundance: -
CDR3aa: CASSPIGGGANVLTF

v_gene: TRBV10-3
abundance: many
CDR3aa: CAISEPRQPDEQYF

v_gene: TRBV7-9
abundance: -
CDR3aa: CASSLGGSQFRGYTF

v_gene: TRBV9
abundance: few
CDR3aa: CASSVVSGGAGEQFF

v_gene: TRBV9
abundance: few
CDR3aa: CASRGPAGNTIYF

v_gene: TRBV7-2
abundance: -
CDR3aa: CASSRTGDATNEKLFF

v_gene: TRBV6-1
abundance: few
CDR3aa: CASSEWDRGNGYTF

v_gene: TRBV11-3
abundance: few
CDR3aa: CASSLYRGRASTDTQYF

v_gene: TRBV5-1
abundance: -
CDR3aa: CASSFSGGTYEQYF

v_gene: TRBV28
abundance: few
CDR3aa: CASSQGGGNEQYF

v_gene: TRBV18
abundance: -
CDR3aa: CASSPPGLAVGETQYF

v_gene: TRBV10-3
abundance: -
CDR3aa: CAITDRQGANNEQFF

v_gene: TRBV30
abundance: -
CDR3aa: CAWSVGSPHEQFF

v_gene: TRBV5-1
abundance: few
CDR3aa: CASSSAGQSSQETQYF

v_gene: TRBV2
abundance: few
CDR3aa: CASRFSGGATGELFF

v_gene: TRBV7-2
abundance: few
CDR3aa: CASASWGGTSYNEQFF

v_gene: TRBV6-1
abundance: few
CDR3aa: CASKGGGSYTEAFF

v_gene: TRBV15
abundance: few
CDR3aa: CATSRGDRAEKLFF